This record looks at one TCR beta chain sequence and its context. Its specificity is not known. This specimen comes from a study of shared clonotypes between healthy human individuals. Whole-study findings and limits: Naive CD4 clonotypes overlapped across a handful of donors at around 4.7%.

V was trimmed by 1 base and J by 6 bases, leaving 13 bases between them. Germline V gives CDR1 SGHAT, CDR2 FQNNGV. The CDR3 runs 15 residues. It was at deep level that the assay was run. TCRdb's copy holds only in-frame clones and misses some; the assay was immunoSEQ multiplex PCR. The sample consists of 2 million to 2.5 million clones, over 85% of them appearing once. Sequenced material: naive CD4+ T cells from PBMCs. Indicated subset: CD45RA+ positively selected. This clonotype was sampled from a man between 18 and 35 years old in good health. Some clones in this sample may be carry-over from other donors' samples. The chain links TRBV11-2 to TRBJ2-1; D may be TRBD2 (5 bases). In DNA form, the CDR3 reads TGTGCCAGCAGCTTAGTCGAGGGAGAGGGCAATGAGCAGTTCTTC. Translating it yields CASSLVEGEGNEQFF.